The rows below give T cell receptor beta chains drawn from one sample of a study of regulatory T cells. Profiling relied on immunoSEQ multiplex PCR, and the TCRdb table lists in-frame clones only, not all of them. The table includes 30,000 to 40,000 clones, 93% detected once. The specimen sequenced was conventional CD4+ T cells sorted from blood. These receptors originate from a child aged 2-15 years with CD3G deficiency. The conserved cysteine and the conserved F or W are not part of the CDR3 here.

CDR3aa,v_gene,j_gene
ASSSPSGSYEQY,TRBV28,TRBJ2-7
ASSPGTAYNYGYT,TRBV28,TRBJ1-2
ASSLGRPGLNTEAF,TRBV11-2,TRBJ1-1
ASSSAVGESNQPQH,TRBV28,TRBJ1-5
ASGGTDEQY,TRBV6-1,TRBJ2-7
ASSAQGYEQY,TRBV6-1,TRBJ2-7
ASSWSGGGIYEQY,TRBV28,TRBJ2-7
ASRGLEGPRAEQY,TRBV6-1,TRBJ2-7
ASSLDLLYEQY,TRBV11-3,TRBJ2-7
ASSLVGYGYT,TRBV6-1,TRBJ1-2
ASSQGFRSEQY,TRBV7-8,TRBJ2-7
ASSLEAGNIQY,TRBV11-3,TRBJ2-4
ASSLVGNNYGYT,TRBV5-1,TRBJ1-2
ASSITGRTEAF,TRBV19,TRBJ1-1
ASSEPAAYEQY,TRBV6-1,TRBJ2-7
ASSHHEAGDEQF,TRBV7-9,TRBJ2-1
ASSDGPSSGRGSNEQF,TRBV6-1,TRBJ2-1
ASTTARDTGELF,TRBV28,TRBJ2-2
ASSIRVPGTGANTGELF,TRBV19,TRBJ2-2
ASSFGTGEYEQY,TRBV5-1,.
ASSPWTGKRDGNTIY,TRBV28,TRBJ1-3
ASSERKSSGANVLT,TRBV6-1,TRBJ2-6
ASSLGRGEQY,TRBV7-8,TRBJ2-7
ASSPGTGGGNYGYT,TRBV5-1,TRBJ1-2
ASSTWGGLNEKLF,TRBV28,TRBJ1-4
ASSYRGRGRGYT,TRBV6-5,TRBJ1-2
ASSADRVTGELF,TRBV11-2,TRBJ2-2
ASALAGLGEQY,TRBV28,TRBJ2-7
ASSLASSGSYEQY,TRBV28,TRBJ2-7
ASSRQVLRTEAF,TRBV6-1,TRBJ1-1
ASSQDMGGLAGGFSTDTQY,TRBV4-1,TRBJ2-3
ASSLGARVGRNEQF,TRBV5-1,TRBJ2-1
ASSSAGTGRNEQY,TRBV28,TRBJ2-7
ASSFASGKSSYNEQF,TRBV18,TRBJ2-1
ASSLPRDRGVPGSYNEQF,TRBV7-8,TRBJ2-1
ASTLGGRAHEQY,TRBV28,TRBJ2-7
ASGGSTRREQY,TRBV28,TRBJ2-7